Sequencing of this TCR beta chain was carried out in a study of T cells in Graves' hyperthyroidism and ophthalmopathy. This clonotype was seen a few times. Researchers amplified the TCR beta CDR3 regions from RNA transcripts. With the HTBI primer set, the TCR CDR3 went through a first round of RT-PCR. TCRdb re-called the multiplex PCR reads with MiXCR, one entry per CDR3 protein. The table includes more than 350,000 distinct CDR3 sequences, about 15% detected once. The CDR3 spans 14 residues. The V segment lost 6 bases and the J segment 4 bases; nucleotides outside the gene matches: 7. The source material was blood. The genes are TRBV12-3 or TRBV12-4 and TRBJ1-2, with TRBD1 identical over 8 bases. The receptor was isolated from a woman aged 25 to 39 with Graves' hyperthyroidism. The CDR3 loop reads CASSPTGAGYGYTF. In DNA form, the CDR3 reads TGTGCCAGCAGCCCGACAGGGGCCGGCTATGGCTACACCTTC.